This TCR beta chain was found in a study of T-cell reconstitution after alpha-beta-depleted transplantation in children. Notes on the study in general: At around two months after transplant, the alpha-beta T cells were reportedly derived from several hundred expanded clones that came from non-depleted graft cells. The origin of high day-60 TCRbeta diversity in some patients lay in surviving recipient T cells and thymic progenitors. T-cell counts and diversity at one year post-transplant came mainly from newly produced T cells.

As it was prepared, the TCRbeta library received unique molecular identifiers. TCRdb re-derived calls from the PCR reads in MiXCR, one entry per CDR3 protein. This repertoire shows about 980,000 distinct CDR3 sequences, less than 30% found once; its top ten account for 28%. V was cut by 7 bases and J by 2 bases, with 21 bases left in between. The CDR3 runs 16 residues. Germline V lookup: CDR1 SGHRS, CDR2 YFSETQ. Comments on this clonotype: The antigen is undetermined.

The sequence was obtained from a boy less than two years old who had a stem cell transplant for SCID, so the T cells may come from the graft donor. V gene TRBV5-1 combines with J gene TRBJ2-5; no definite D call. The source material was PBMCs, mostly from graft donor cells, sampled 360 days after TCRalphabeta/CD19-depleted stem cell transplant. The CDR3 loop is CASLIGPSTFQETQYF. CDR3 DNA: TGCGCCAGCCTCATAGGGCCCAGCACCTTTCAAGAGACCCAGTACTTC.